Shown below are 13 T cell receptor beta chains from a single sample sequenced in a study of identical twins. From the 5' RACE reads, TCRdb called clonotypes with MiXCR, one entry per CDR3 protein. The repertoire holds about 900,000 distinct CDR3 sequences, with approximately 13% as singletons. The same data also contributed to another study, on yellow fever vaccine responses in identical twins.

Sequencing used PBMCs. These receptors were taken from a woman aged 18-29 years in good health.

This clonotype has only a few counts. The gene calls are TRBV27 and TRBJ2-1; TRBD2 agrees at 8 bases. Germline values: CDR1 MNHEY, CDR2 SMNVEV (reference sequence). The J segment lost 0 bases and the V segment lost 5 bases, leaving 3 bases of the junction unmatched. The CDR3 covers 15 residues. CDR3 DNA sequence: TGTGCCAGCAGTACACTAGCGGACTCCTACAATGAGCAGTTCTTC. Protein sequence: CASSTLADSYNEQFF.

This clonotype was recorded a few times. The CDR3 bases are TGTGCCAGCAGCGTAGGAGCGGGCACCTACAATGAGCAGTTCTTC. Protein sequence: CASSVGAGTYNEQFF. This sequence joins TRBV9 and TRBJ2-1; perhaps TRBD2 as D (6 bases). Per germline, CDR1 SGDLS and CDR2 YYNGEE. This CDR3 region has 15 residues. Trimming stripped 0 bases from V and 2 bases from J, with 9 bases between.

This clonotype was detected a few times. The V and J genes are TRBV29-1 and TRBJ2-1; the D call may be TRBD1 or TRBD2 (5 bases each). CDR1 and CDR2 (germline): SQVTM, ANQGSEA. The CDR3 spans 12 residues. V was cut by 8 bases and J by 12 bases, with 20 bases left in between. The CDR3 DNA sequence: TGCAGCCCCCATTTAGTCTACGGGACGCAGTTCTTC. Translated: CSPHLVYGTQFF.

This clonotype has ten or more counts. The chain uses TRBV29-1 and TRBJ2-3, with 10 bases matching TRBD2. The CDR3 covers 15 residues. Losses at the gene ends were 6 bases for V and 8 bases for J; bases not matched to a gene: 14. Germline V gene data show CDR1 as SQVTM and CDR2 as ANQGSEA. For the CDR3, the DNA is TGCAGCGTCCACAATAGCGGGGGGACCGTTGGTACGCAGTATTTT. Encoded protein: CSVHNSGGTVGTQYF.

This clonotype was detected ten times or more. The CDR3 sequence is CASRSPGQGSGEAFF. The DNA of the CDR3 is TGTGCCAGCAGGTCCCCGGGACAGGGGTCTGGAGAAGCTTTCTTT. V usage is TRBV11-2 and J usage is TRBJ1-1; 10 nucleotides align to TRBD1. The CDR3 spans 15 residues. V gave up 6 bases and J gave up 8 bases; unmatched junction bases: 12. Per the germline V gene, CDR1 is SGHAT and CDR2 is FQNNGV.

The CDR3 reads CASSPHRVGEQYF. DNA for the CDR3: TGTGCCAGCAGCCCCCACAGGGTCGGCGAGCAGTACTTC. The genes are TRBV7-2 and TRBJ2-7; perhaps TRBD1 as D (6 bases). V was trimmed by 5 bases and J by 6 bases, leaving 14 bases between them. Germline CDR1 reads SGHTA; CDR2 reads FQGNSA. The CDR3 runs 13 residues.

The chain uses TRBV27 and TRBJ2-5, with a tentative D call TRBD2 (6 bases). Trimming removed 3 bases at V and 4 bases at J, with 15 bases between. The CDR3 extends over 15 amino acids. CDR1 MNHEY and CDR2 SMNVEV come from the germline V gene (reference sequence). The CDR3 protein is CASSFALAASETQYF. DNA for the CDR3: TGTGCCAGCAGTTTTGCACTAGCTGCTTCAGAGACCCAGTACTTC.

CDR3 sequence (DNA): TGTGCCAGCAGCTCGTCTAGCGGGAGTACGGACACCGGGGAGCTGTTTTTT. Its translation is CASSSSSGSTDTGELFF. The genes are TRBV13 and TRBJ2-2; 10 nucleotides match TRBD2. The length of the CDR3 is 17 residues. Trimming removed 4 bases from V and 3 bases from J; junction bases left unmatched: 8. The germline CDR1 and CDR2 sequences are PRHDT and FYEKMQ (reference sequence).

This clonotype appeared a few times. The V call is TRBV11-1, the J call TRBJ2-2, with TRBD2 matching over 9 bases. The V segment lost 2 bases and the J segment 6 bases; nucleotides outside the gene matches: 13. This CDR3 spans 18 amino acids. Germline V gene sequence: CDR1 SGHAT, CDR2 FQDESV (reference sequence). The CDR3 DNA sequence: TGTGCCAGCAGCTTAAGAATACAGCGGGGGGTTACGGCCGGGGAGCTGTTTTTT. It is translated as CASSLRIQRGVTAGELFF.

The V and J genes are TRBV10-3 and TRBJ2-7; 9 bases map to TRBD2. The trim removed 3 bases at V and 2 bases at J, leaving 5 bases unmatched. The CDR3 covers 15 residues. Germline CDR1 reads ENHRY; CDR2 reads SYGVKD. The CDR3, as DNA: TGTGCCATCAGTGACTCTAGCGGGACCACCTACGAGCAGTACTTC. Translation: CAISDSSGTTYEQYF.

The chain joins TRBV20-1 to TRBJ2-7; TRBD1 agrees at 7 bases. Germline CDR1 DFQATT, CDR2 SNEGSKA (reference sequence). This CDR3 comprises 14 residues. V was pared by 5 bases and J by 0 bases, with 7 bases of the junction left unmatched. Here the CDR3 DNA reads TGCAGTGCTGGGACAGCGCTGAGCTCCTACGAGCAGTACTTC. It is translated as CSAGTALSSYEQYF.

The chain couples TRBV2 to TRBJ1-1; D is perhaps TRBD1 (5 bases). CDR1 SNHLY and CDR2 FYNNEI come from the germline V gene. The ends were cut back, 10 bases at V and 4 bases at J, with 16 bases in the middle. The length of the CDR3 is 13 residues. CDR3 amino acids: CAKRAGRTTEAFF. In DNA form, the CDR3 reads TGTGCCAAACGGGCAGGGAGAACCACTGAAGCTTTCTTT.

This clonotype showed up just a few times. This chain connects TRBV2 to TRBJ1-1; 7 positions agree with TRBD1. Germline assignment: CDR1 SNHLY and CDR2 FYNNEI. The CDR3 sequence is 18 residues long. The V and J ends lost 6 bases and 1 base, in that order; junction bases with no gene match: 17. The CDR3 sequence is CASRREGLAGTANTEAFF. CDR3 in DNA: TGTGCCAGCAGACGTGAAGGGCTAGCCGGGACAGCGAACACTGAAGCTTTCTTT.